The T cell receptor (beta chain) under discussion was sequenced for a study of blood T cell repertoires in COVID-19. Original analysis: For nucleated cells, counts were estimated from reference gene primer amplification. Here immunoSEQ multiplex PCR was the method, and the copy in TCRdb shows in-frame clones only, minus some. The V and J calls and clone size were taken over from that table, and D and trimming were inferred from the DNA. The sample yields hundreds of thousands of clones, roughly 84% seen once. The sequence was collected from a woman in her thirties or forties with active or convalescent COVID-19. Sequenced input: peripheral blood.

CDR3 loop: CASSIGVVGNTIYF. For the CDR3, the DNA is TGTGCCAGTAGTATTGGAGTCGTGGGAAACACCATATATTTT. The chain links TRBV19 to TRBJ1-3; D ambiguous. V lost 3 bases to trimming and J lost 4 bases, with 10 bases between them. The germline V gene has CDR1 LNHDA and CDR2 SQIVND (reference sequence). CDR3 length equals 14 residues.